These 32 T cell receptor beta chains share one sample of origin, sequenced in a study of T-cell memory formation after mild COVID-19. MiXCR, run by TCRdb on the 5' RACE reads, gives a single entry per CDR3 protein. The sample has around 90,000 distinct CDR3 sequences; about 13% are singletons. The sequencing input was PBMCs or a T cell subset sorted from them (not recorded which). The receptor set was obtained from an adult woman who had mild COVID-19 (a few samples of this study predate the infection). Cell type and time point are not known.

The chain joins TRBV5-6 to TRBJ2-7; possibly TRBD1 for D (6 bases). The CDR3 runs to 14 residues. Trimming took 4 bases from V and 2 from J, leaving 13 bases between them. CDR1 is SGHDT and CDR2 is YYEEEE in the germline V gene. CDR3 loop: CASSRWTVPYEQYF. Here the CDR3 DNA reads TGTGCCAGCAGCCGTTGGACAGTGCCCTACGAGCAGTACTTC.

This clonotype appeared a few times. The chain has TRBV7-9 and TRBJ2-1, with D possibly being TRBD2 (6 bases). This CDR3 comprises 15 residues. The germline V gene has CDR1 SEHNR and CDR2 FQNEAQ (reference sequence). V was cut by 1 base and J by 7 bases, with 14 bases left in between. The CDR3 protein is CASSLELADTNEQFF. CDR3 coding DNA: TGTGCCAGCAGCTTAGAACTAGCCGATACGAATGAGCAGTTCTTC.

This clonotype was found a few times. The V call is TRBV19, the J call TRBJ2-1; 9 bases are shared with TRBD2. Germline V CDR1 and CDR2: LNHDA, SQIVND (reference sequence). V shed 6 bases and J 6 bases; nucleotides not matched to a gene: 6. The CDR3 totals 14 residues. The CDR3 spells CASSWLAGFNEQFF. As DNA, the CDR3 is TGTGCCAGTAGCTGGCTAGCGGGATTCAATGAGCAGTTCTTC.

This clonotype was seen a handful of times. J is TRBJ2-7 and V is TRBV20-1; no reliable D call. Germline V gene lookup returns CDR1 DFQATT and CDR2 SNEGSKA (reference sequence). Trimming took off 5 bases at V and 2 bases at J, with 10 bases between the two ends. This CDR3 comprises 12 residues. The CDR3 DNA is TGCAGTGCTCTCGTTCGCCCCTACGAGCAGTACTTC. Amino acid sequence: CSALVRPYEQYF.

V gene TRBV5-5 combines with J gene TRBJ2-7; possible D gene TRBD1, 6 bases. V gave up 2 bases and J gave up 3 bases, with 15 bases separating them. The length of the CDR3 is 15 residues. Germline V lookup: CDR1 SGHKS, CDR2 YYEKEE (reference sequence). Written as DNA, the CDR3 is TGTGCCAGCAGCTTTCAGGGGCGAGAACTCTACGAGCAGTACTTC. Protein sequence: CASSFQGRELYEQYF.

The chain couples TRBV10-2 to TRBJ1-6; 9 bases are a match to TRBD1. Germline V gene sequence: CDR1 WSHSY, CDR2 SAAADI. This CDR3 comprises 15 residues. Germline trimming cut 3 bases from V and 8 bases from J; bases unmatched to any gene: 5. CDR3 bases: TGCGCCAGCAGTGACAACCGGGACAGGGATTCACCCCTCCACTTT. This translates into CASSDNRDRDSPLHF.

This clonotype was recorded a few times. This may arise from a read error, as a much more abundant clone is one base away. The chain has TRBV11-3 and TRBJ2-1, with 16 positions matching TRBD2. The CDR3 is 17 amino acids. V lost 3 bases to trimming and J lost 8 bases; unmatched junction nucleotides: 7. The germline V gene has CDR1 SGHNT and CDR2 YENEEA. The DNA for the CDR3 is TGTGCCAGCAGCTTGGGACTAGCGGGAGGGCCGGGTGATGAGCAGTTCTTC. This translates into CASSLGLAGGPGDEQFF.

The CDR3 bases are TGTGCCAGCAGCGTGAACACAGATACGCAGTATTTT. Translated: CASSVNTDTQYF. This rearrangement joins TRBV9 to TRBJ2-3, with D unclear. In germline, CDR1 is SGDLS, CDR2 YYNGEE. The CDR3 consists of 12 residues. V lost 2 bases and J lost 2, with 3 bases in between. The full variable domain, in which reference TRBV9 and TRBJ2-3 provide the parts outside the CDR3, is DSGVTQTPKHLITATGQRVTLRCSPRSGDLSVYWYQQSLDQGLQFLIQYYNGEERAKGNILERFSAQQFPDLHSELNLSSLELGDSALYFCASSVNTDTQYFGPGTRLTVL.

The chain couples TRBV12-3 or TRBV12-4 to TRBJ1-1; 11 bases match TRBD1. The CDR3 totals 15 residues. The V and J ends lost 1 base and 7 bases, in that order; junction bases with no gene match: 5. The CDR3 coding sequence is TGTGCCAGCAGTTTAGTAGGACAGGGGGCGATTGAAGCTTTCTTT. It codes for CASSLVGQGAIEAFF.

This clonotype was counted only a few times. CDR3 sequence reads: CASSLVGGLYGYTF. CDR3 nucleotide sequence: TGCGCCAGCAGCTTGGTAGGGGGCCTCTATGGCTACACCTTC. The chain joins TRBV5-1 to TRBJ1-2, with 7 bases matching TRBD1. The ends lost 0 bases at V and 4 bases at J; junction bases unmatched: 3. This CDR3 is 14 amino acids long. Germline V CDR1 and CDR2: SGHRS, YFSETQ.

This chain uses TRBV5-1 with TRBJ1-5; no definite D call. Trimming pared 0 bases from V and 4 bases from J, leaving 8 bases between. Germline lookup yields CDR1 SGHRS and CDR2 YFSETQ. The length of the CDR3 is 14 residues. Written as DNA, the CDR3 is TGCGCCAGCAGCTTGGGGGCAGATAATCAGCCCCAGCATTTT. It encodes CASSLGADNQPQHF.

There are a few counts of this clonotype. The chain recombines TRBV7-9 with TRBJ1-1; the D gene is possibly TRBD1 (5 bases). This CDR3 is built from 13 residues. Germline CDR1 SEHNR, CDR2 FQNEAQ (reference sequence). The V gene lost 6 bases and the J gene lost 6 bases, with 14 bases spanning the gap. CDR3 nucleotide sequence: TGTGCCAGCAGTCTGACCGGGGCAGCTGAAGCTTTCTTT. Encoded protein: CASSLTGAAEAFF.

The chain combines TRBV21-1 with TRBJ1-1; the table gives TRBD1 as D, unverified against the DNA. TRBV21-1 corresponds to a pseudogene. This CDR3 has 13 amino acids. For the CDR3, the DNA is TGTGCCAGCAGCGATAAGGCGCACACTGAAGCTTTCTTT. As protein: CASSDKAHTEAFF.

V is TRBV7-6 and J is TRBJ2-7, with a weak D call TRBD1 (5 bases). The germline V gene encodes CDR1 SGHVS and CDR2 FNYEAQ. V lost 4 bases to trimming and J lost 3 bases, with 10 bases between them. The CDR3 has 13 amino acids. The CDR3, as DNA: TGTGCCAGCAGCTCAGGCGACAGCTACGAGCAGTACTTC. Translated: CASSSGDSYEQYF. Combining the CDR3 with reference TRBV7-6 and TRBJ2-7 gives the whole variable domain GAGVSQSPRYKVTKRGQDVALRCDPISGHVSLYWYRQALGQGPEFLTYFNYEAQQDKSGLPNDRFSAERPEGSISTLTIQRTEQRDSAMYRCASSSGDSYEQYFGPGTRLTVT.

The rearrangement uses TRBV12-3 or TRBV12-4 and TRBJ2-7, with D unresolved. The CDR3 is made up of 12 amino acids. Trimming removed 8 bases at V and 0 bases at J, with 8 bases between. The CDR3 loop reads CASGVASYEQYF. CDR3 DNA sequence: TGTGCCAGCGGGGTTGCCTCCTACGAGCAGTACTTC.

V and J are TRBV7-2 and TRBJ2-1; 9 bases align to TRBD2. The ends lost 1 base at V and 8 bases at J; junction bases unmatched: 9. The CDR3 is made up of 16 amino acids. Germline V gene data show CDR1 as SGHTA and CDR2 as FQGNSA. The CDR3 protein is CASSLDAAGGPYEQFF. CDR3 sequence (DNA): TGTGCCAGCAGCTTAGACGCCGCGGGGGGGCCGTATGAGCAGTTCTTC.

This clonotype has a handful of counts. This sequence joins TRBV20-1 and TRBJ2-7; D unresolved. Trimming removed 3 bases from V and 1 base from J, with 10 bases in between. This CDR3 region has 13 residues. Germline V gene data show CDR1 as DFQATT and CDR2 as SNEGSKA (reference sequence). CDR3 nucleotides: TGCAGTGCTAGGGGCCTTAGGTCCTACGAGCAGTACTTC. This gives the protein CSARGLRSYEQYF.

This clonotype has more than one count but fewer than ten. The chain couples TRBV6-2 or TRBV6-3 to TRBJ2-1; a weak D match, TRBD2 (7 bases). Trimming left V 2 bases short and J 5 bases short, with 13 bases between. Germline CDR1 MNHEY, CDR2 SVGEGT. The CDR3 extends over 15 amino acids. The CDR3: CASSYPGGPNNEQFF. CDR3 DNA: TGTGCCAGCAGTTACCCCGGGGGGCCGAACAATGAGCAGTTCTTC.

CDR3 bases: TGTGCCAGCGACCCCCGGGGGGGGGCGAGTGAGCAGTTCTTC. Translation gives CASDPRGGASEQFF. The chain uses TRBV27 and TRBJ2-1, with 8 bases matching TRBD2. This CDR3 has 14 amino acids. The ends lost 8 bases at V and 9 bases at J; junction bases unmatched: 12. The germline V gene has CDR1 MNHEY and CDR2 SMNVEV (reference sequence).

CDR3: CASRPEGGREQYF. CDR3 bases: TGTGCCAGCAGACCCGAGGGGGGGCGGGAGCAGTACTTC. This chain connects TRBV12-3 or TRBV12-4 to TRBJ2-7; tentatively, D is TRBD2 (7 bases). This CDR3 has 13 amino acids. Trimming took off 6 bases at V and 7 bases at J, with 16 bases between the two ends.

This clonotype was seen a few times. The chain recombines TRBV7-6 with TRBJ1-1; tentatively, D is TRBD1 (6 bases). Deletions cut 5 bases from V and 0 bases from J, with 13 bases between. This CDR3 has 15 amino acids. Germline lookup yields CDR1 SGHVS and CDR2 FNYEAQ. The CDR3: CASSQGQFMNTEAFF. The CDR3 DNA sequence: TGTGCCAGCAGCCAAGGACAGTTCATGAACACTGAAGCTTTCTTT.

This clonotype has just a few counts. J is TRBJ1-1 and V is TRBV20-1; 7 nucleotides align to TRBD1. CDR3 length: 18 amino acids. From germline, CDR1 is DFQATT and CDR2 SNEGSKA (reference sequence). V lost 0 bases, J lost 5 bases, and 18 bases stayed unmatched. CDR3 DNA sequence: TGCAGTGCTAGAGATCAAGGCCGTACAGGGGCGGGAAGAACTGAAGCTTTCTTT. Translating gives CSARDQGRTGAGRTEAFF.

This CDR3 reads CASSASGLATTSTDTQYF. The CDR3 DNA follows: TGTGCCAGCAGCGCCAGCGGACTAGCGACTACTAGCACAGATACGCAGTATTTT. This chain connects TRBV9 to TRBJ2-3, with TRBD2 matching over 9 bases. J gave up 0 bases and V 3 bases, and 11 bases lay outside the gene matches. The CDR3 contains 18 residues. Germline assignment: CDR1 SGDLS and CDR2 YYNGEE.

This rearrangement joins TRBV4-2 to TRBJ2-1; the match to TRBD2 covers 9 bases. The CDR3 runs 19 residues. Losses at the gene ends were 1 base for V and 0 bases for J; bases not matched to a gene: 10. Germline-derived CDR1 and CDR2 are LGHNA and YNFKEQ. CDR3 sequence reads: CASSQGSSGVFSSYNEQFF. Here the CDR3 DNA reads TGTGCCAGCAGCCAAGGATCTAGCGGGGTCTTTAGCTCCTACAATGAGCAGTTCTTC.

This chain joins TRBV7-9 and TRBJ2-5, with 12 bases fitting TRBD1. Per the germline V gene, CDR1 is SEHNR and CDR2 is FQNEAQ (reference sequence). V trimming: 4 bases; J trimming: 4 bases; junction bases outside the gene matches: 7. This CDR3 has 16 amino acids. The CDR3 sequence: CASSSNRDRGRETQYF. CDR3 nucleotide sequence: TGTGCCAGCAGCTCGAACCGGGACAGGGGGCGAGAGACCCAGTACTTC.

This clonotype was seen a handful of times. V usage is TRBV7-9 and J usage is TRBJ2-2, with D uncertain. V lost 1 base to trimming and J lost 7 bases, with 7 bases between them. CDR1 is SEHNR, CDR2 FQNEAQ, per germline (reference sequence). The CDR3 runs 13 residues. The CDR3 is CASSLGVIGELFF. The CDR3, as DNA: TGTGCCAGCAGCTTAGGCGTTATCGGGGAGCTGTTTTTT.

This clonotype was seen many times. This chain uses TRBV7-9 with TRBJ2-3, with 9 bases matching TRBD2. Trimming at V came to 3 bases and at J to 4 bases, leaving 8 bases not matched to a gene. In germline, CDR1 is SEHNR, CDR2 FQNEAQ (reference sequence). The CDR3 has 16 amino acids. This chain's CDR3 is CASSLRGGVEPDTQYF. The CDR3, as DNA: TGTGCCAGCAGCTTGCGGGGGGGCGTGGAACCAGATACGCAGTATTTT.

V usage is TRBV11-2 and J usage is TRBJ2-3, with 7 bases matching TRBD2. CDR1 is SGHAT, CDR2 FQNNGV, per germline. The CDR3 sequence is 15 residues long. J lost 4 bases, V lost 1 base, and 5 bases had no gene match. CDR3 bases: TGTGCCAGCAGCTTAGGCGGGAGTGGGGCAGATACGCAGTATTTT. This encodes CASSLGGSGADTQYF.

This clonotype was seen more than once but under ten times. The V gene is TRBV5-5, the J gene TRBJ2-1, with 9 bases that match TRBD1. The V gene end was trimmed by 2 bases and the J gene end by 10 bases; junction bases not matched to a gene: 7. The CDR3 is made up of 14 amino acids. From germline, CDR1 is SGHKS and CDR2 YYEKEE (reference sequence). CDR3 bases: TGTGCCAGCAGCTTCTCAGGACAGGGGTTCGAGCAGTTCTTC. This translates into CASSFSGQGFEQFF.

This chain uses TRBV7-9 with TRBJ2-5; 9 nucleotides match TRBD1. V dropped 5 bases and J dropped 5; count of bases not matched to a gene: 6. The germline V gene has CDR1 SEHNR and CDR2 FQNEAQ (reference sequence). The CDR3 is made up of 14 amino acids. The CDR3 DNA follows: TGTGCCAGCAGCGACGGGACAGGGAGGGAGACCCAGTACTTC. Its translation is CASSDGTGRETQYF.

This clonotype was recorded a few times. The genes are TRBV29-1 and TRBJ2-1; either TRBD1 or TRBD2 may supply D (5 bases each). This CDR3 spans 14 amino acids. Deletions cut 6 bases from V and 6 bases from J, with 18 bases between. Per germline, CDR1 SQVTM and CDR2 ANQGSEA. CDR3 DNA: TGCAGCGTGGAGTGGCCCTCCGGGGCCAATGAGCAGTTCTTC. Protein sequence: CSVEWPSGANEQFF.

This clonotype was observed a handful of times. The chain combines TRBV5-5 with TRBJ2-3; no reliable D call. This CDR3 is built from 14 residues. CDR1 is SGHKS and CDR2 is YYEKEE in the germline V gene (reference sequence). The germline V and J ends were trimmed by 9 bases and 8 bases, with 22 bases remaining between them. The CDR3 sequence: CATLFELSWGTQYF. Here the CDR3 DNA reads TGTGCCACACTCTTCGAGCTGTCTTGGGGTACGCAGTATTTT.